Shown below are 16 T cell receptor beta chains from a single sample sequenced in a study of cytomegalovirus exposure and HLA in healthy donors. Vbeta (60) and Jbeta (13) primers were used in the PCR. Sequencing used immunoSEQ multiplex PCR; TCRdb keeps in-frame clones, though not all of them. The repertoire holds fewer than 200,000 clones, with approximately 75% as singletons. Sequencing was carried out using PBMCs. Every receptor here comes from a woman aged 18-29 years in good health and CMV-seronegative.

This clone has only a few counts. The chain is built from TRBV5-1 and TRBJ1-1; D gene unclear. Germline loops: CDR1 SGHRS, CDR2 YFSETQ. This CDR3 spans 12 amino acids. V was pared by 2 bases and J by 3 bases, with 5 bases between. The CDR3 coding sequence is TGCGCCAGCAGCTTCGGGGACACTGAAGCTTTCTTT. Translated: CASSFGDTEAFF. Drawing the rest from reference TRBV5-1 and TRBJ1-1, the complete variable domain is KAGVTQTPRYLIKTRGQQVTLSCSPISGHRSVSWYQQTPGQGLQFLFEYFSETQRNKGNFPGRFSGRQFSNSRSEMNVSTLELGDSALYLCASSFGDTEAFFGQGTRLTVV.

The chain has TRBV10-2 and TRBJ1-1; D might be TRBD1 (6 bases). V lost 10 bases to trimming and J lost 2 bases, with 11 bases between them. Germline V gene lookup returns CDR1 WSHSY and CDR2 SAAADI. There are 12 residues in the CDR3. CDR3: CATTRGNTEAFF. CDR3 nucleotide sequence: TGCGCCACCACCAGGGGAAACACTGAAGCTTTCTTT.

This sequence joins TRBV5-1 and TRBJ1-1, with D possibly being TRBD1 (6 bases). V was clipped by 5 bases and J by 4 bases, with 18 bases between them. Germline loops: CDR1 SGHRS, CDR2 YFSETQ. There are 15 residues in the CDR3. In DNA form, the CDR3 reads TGCGCCAGCAGTGAATCGGCCAGGGGAGTCACTGAAGCTTTCTTT. It specifies CASSESARGVTEAFF.

The J gene is TRBJ1-4, the V gene TRBV28, with D unresolved. Germline V gene sequence: CDR1 MDHEN, CDR2 SYDVKM. Trimming removed 3 bases from V and 2 bases from J, with 4 bases in between. The CDR3 is 13 amino acids. CDR3 nucleotide sequence: TGTGCCAGCAGTTTCCAGACTAATGAAAAACTGTTTTTT. It yields the protein CASSFQTNEKLFF.

The V and J genes are TRBV4-1 and TRBJ2-7; D may be TRBD1 (5 bases). The length of the CDR3 is 15 residues. Germline values: CDR1 MGHRA, CDR2 YSYEKL. V lost 4 bases, J lost 6 bases, and 19 bases lay in between. The CDR3 loop reads CASSRVRQGKAEQYF. The CDR3, as DNA: TGCGCCAGCAGCCGAGTCCGGCAGGGTAAGGCCGAGCAGTACTTC.

The V and J genes are TRBV4-1 and TRBJ2-1, with TRBD2 matching 8 bases. The germline V gene encodes CDR1 MGHRA and CDR2 YSYEKL. This CDR3 is 15 amino acids long. The V gene end was trimmed by 5 bases and the J gene end by 6 bases; junction bases not matched to a gene: 9. CDR3 loop: CASSTRTSSGNEQFF. As DNA, the CDR3 is TGCGCCAGCAGCACTAGGACTAGCTCGGGCAATGAGCAGTTCTTC.

The rearrangement uses TRBV5-6 and TRBJ1-2, with TRBD1 as a possible D gene (6 bases). Trimming cost V 1 base and J 0 bases, with 13 bases left between them. Germline V gives CDR1 SGHDT, CDR2 YYEEEE. This CDR3 contains 16 residues. The CDR3 sequence: CASSLPPGQANYGYTF. The CDR3 DNA follows: TGTGCCAGCAGCTTGCCTCCGGGACAAGCTAACTATGGCTACACCTTC.

This chain connects TRBV14 to TRBJ1-2; D is perhaps TRBD1 (6 bases). The CDR3 loop spans 15 amino acids. The V and J ends lost 4 bases and 4 bases respectively, with 16 bases between them. Germline V gene data show CDR1 as SGHDN and CDR2 as FVKESK. The chain's CDR3 is CASSPLMGAFYGYTF. The CDR3 DNA follows: TGTGCCAGCAGCCCCCTTATGGGGGCGTTCTATGGCTACACCTTC. The variable domain in full, with the rest retrieved from reference TRBV14 and TRBJ1-2, is EAGVTQFPSHSVIEKGQTVTLRCDPISGHDNLYWYRRVMGKEIKFLLHFVKESKQDESGMPNNRFLAERTGGTYSTLKVQPAELEDSGVYFCASSPLMGAFYGYTFGSGTRLTVV.

This sequence joins TRBV5-4 and TRBJ2-1; 7 nucleotides line up with TRBD2. CDR1 SGHNT and CDR2 YYREEE come from the germline V gene (reference sequence). V shed 3 bases, J shed 3 bases, and the junction held 12 bases outside the gene matches. The CDR3 extends over 17 amino acids. DNA for the CDR3: TGTGCCAGCAGCTCAGCTAAGTCGGGGAGGGGCTACAATGAGCAGTTCTTC. This codes for CASSSAKSGRGYNEQFF.

The chain carries TRBV19 and TRBJ1-2, with 7 bases aligning to TRBD1. Germline V gives CDR1 LNHDA, CDR2 SQIVND (reference sequence). CDR3 length: 12 amino acids. Losses at the gene ends were 10 bases for V and 7 bases for J; bases not matched to a gene: 9. The CDR3 protein is CATRTGSIGYTF. CDR3 in DNA: TGTGCCACCCGGACAGGTTCCATTGGCTACACCTTC.

CDR3 nucleotide sequence: TGTGCCAGCAGTGCCAGGAAGGACAATGAGCAGTTCTTC. Translation gives CASSARKDNEQFF. This sequence joins TRBV2 and TRBJ2-1; no reliable D call. Germline values: CDR1 SNHLY, CDR2 FYNNEI. This CDR3 contains 13 residues. V shed 4 bases and J shed 5 bases, with 9 bases lying between them.

This chain joins TRBV4-2 and TRBJ1-2; possible D gene TRBD1, 6 bases. Germline V gives CDR1 LGHNA, CDR2 YNFKEQ. Trimming took off 4 bases at V and 2 bases at J, with 11 bases between the two ends. The CDR3 covers 14 residues. The CDR3 here is CASSPQGGNYGYTF. The CDR3 bases are TGTGCCAGCAGCCCTCAAGGGGGAAACTATGGCTACACCTTC.

There are a few counts of this clone. The V and J genes are TRBV28 and TRBJ1-2; 7 nucleotides agree with TRBD1. The V segment lost 1 base and the J segment 6 bases; nucleotides outside the gene matches: 5. The CDR3 loop spans 14 amino acids. Germline-derived CDR1 and CDR2 are MDHEN and SYDVKM. CDR3 sequence (DNA): TGTGCCAGCAGTTTATTGGCCCAGGGGGATGGCTACACCTTC. Amino acids: CASSLLAQGDGYTF.

The J gene is TRBJ1-2, the V gene TRBV2; 9 positions match TRBD1. This CDR3 is 13 amino acids long. The germline gives CDR1 SNHLY, CDR2 FYNNEI. V trimming: 6 bases; J trimming: 2 bases; junction bases outside the gene matches: 1. The CDR3 coding sequence is TGTGCCAGCAGGGGACAGGGAAACTATGGCTACACCTTC. Translated: CASRGQGNYGYTF.

The chain has TRBV10-3 and TRBJ2-7; 12 nucleotides match TRBD2. Germline V gene lookup returns CDR1 ENHRY and CDR2 SYGVKD. Trimming at V came to 3 bases and at J to 0 bases, leaving 6 bases not matched to a gene. CDR3 size: 17 residues. The CDR3 bases are TGTGCCATCAGTGATCAAACTAGCGGGAGGCTCTCCTACGAGCAGTACTTC. It yields the protein CAISDQTSGRLSYEQYF.

This clone was counted a few times. Other DNA sequences within the sample encode an identical CDR3. The DNA of the CDR3 is TGTGCCAGCAGCGTAGCGGGACAGCAAGAGACCCAGTACTTC. As protein: CASSVAGQQETQYF. V usage is TRBV9 and J usage is TRBJ2-5, with TRBD1 matching over 7 bases. After removal of 0 bases from V and 2 bases from J, the junction contained 1 base not matched to a gene. The CDR3 extends over 14 amino acids. Germline V gene data show CDR1 as SGDLS and CDR2 as YYNGEE.